Sequencing of this T cell receptor beta chain was carried out in a study of blood T cell repertoires in COVID-19. The wider study: Donors in the United States, Italy and Spain gave samples during acute or convalescent COVID-19. T cells, B-cell-depleted T cells, or PBMCs provided the cDNA or gDNA that served as material.

Trimming cost V 2 bases and J 3 bases, with 8 bases left between them. This CDR3 contains 13 residues. CDR1 LNHDA and CDR2 SQIVND come from the germline V gene (reference sequence). In the authors' methods: For nucleated cells, counts were estimated from reference gene primer amplification. TCRdb keeps only in-frame clones here, not all; method: immunoSEQ multiplex PCR. That table supplies the V and J calls and clone size; D and trimming were determined from the DNA. The sample consists of about 280,000 clones, roughly 86% of them appearing once. The sequence came from a woman aged 25 to 45 who had recovered from COVID-19. V usage is TRBV19 and J usage is TRBJ2-7; TRBD1 might be the D (5 bases). Sequenced input: peripheral blood. The CDR3 DNA reads TGTGCCAGTAGTATAACAGGCCTCTACGAGCAGTACTTC. Amino acid sequence: CASSITGLYEQYF.